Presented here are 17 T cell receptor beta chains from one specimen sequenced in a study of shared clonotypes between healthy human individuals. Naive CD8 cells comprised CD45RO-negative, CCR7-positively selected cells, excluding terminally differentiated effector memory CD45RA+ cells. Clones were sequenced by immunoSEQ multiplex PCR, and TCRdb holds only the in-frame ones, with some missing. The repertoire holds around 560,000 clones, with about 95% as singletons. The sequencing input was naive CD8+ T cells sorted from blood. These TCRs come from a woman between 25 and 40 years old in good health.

The CDR3 bases are TGTGCCAGCGGGCCGTATGGAGACCACCTCCCAAAATCCTTCAATGGCTACACCTTC. Protein product: CASGPYGDHLPKSFNGYTF. This chain joins TRBV7-6 and TRBJ1-2; D uncertain. The germline V gene encodes CDR1 SGHVS and CDR2 FNYEAQ. Trimming removed 8 bases at V and 6 bases at J, with 34 bases between. The CDR3 loop spans 19 amino acids.

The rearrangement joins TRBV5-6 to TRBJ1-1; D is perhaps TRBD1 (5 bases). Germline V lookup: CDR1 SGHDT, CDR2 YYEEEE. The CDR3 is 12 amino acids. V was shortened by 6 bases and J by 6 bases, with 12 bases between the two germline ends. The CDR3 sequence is CASTLGGSEAFF. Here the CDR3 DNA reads TGTGCCAGCACCCTGGGGGGTTCTGAAGCTTTCTTT. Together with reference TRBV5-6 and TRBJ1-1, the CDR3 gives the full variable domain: DAGVTQSPTHLIKTRGQQVTLRCSPKSGHDTVSWYQQALGQGPQFIFQYYEEEERQRGNFPDRFSGHQFPNYSSELNVNALLLGDSALYLCASTLGGSEAFFGQGTRLTVV.

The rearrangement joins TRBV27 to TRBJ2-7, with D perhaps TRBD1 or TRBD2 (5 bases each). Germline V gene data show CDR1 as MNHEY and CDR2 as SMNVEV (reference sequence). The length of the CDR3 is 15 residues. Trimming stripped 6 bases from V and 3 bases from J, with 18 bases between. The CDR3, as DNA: TGTGCCAGCAGCCGTGCTATTGGGGGATTCTACGAGCAGTACTTC. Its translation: CASSRAIGGFYEQYF.

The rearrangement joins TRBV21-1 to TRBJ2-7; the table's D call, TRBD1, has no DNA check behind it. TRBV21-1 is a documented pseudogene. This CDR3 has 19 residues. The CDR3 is CASSNHLIGGPLGTYEQYF. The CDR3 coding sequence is TGTGCCAGCAGCAACCACCTTATAGGGGGACCGCTGGGCACCTACGAGCAGTACTTC.

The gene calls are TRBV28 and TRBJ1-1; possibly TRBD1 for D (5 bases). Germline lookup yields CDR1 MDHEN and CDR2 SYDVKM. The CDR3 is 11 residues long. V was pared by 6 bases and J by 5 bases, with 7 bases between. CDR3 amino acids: CASRSGTEAFF. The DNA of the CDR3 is TGTGCCAGCAGATCAGGGACTGAAGCTTTCTTT. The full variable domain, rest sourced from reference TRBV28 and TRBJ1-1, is DVKVTQSSRYLVKRTGEKVFLECVQDMDHENMFWYRQDPGLGLRLIYFSYDVKMKEKGDIPEGYSVSREKKERFSLILESASTNQTSMYLCASRSGTEAFFGQGTRLTVV.

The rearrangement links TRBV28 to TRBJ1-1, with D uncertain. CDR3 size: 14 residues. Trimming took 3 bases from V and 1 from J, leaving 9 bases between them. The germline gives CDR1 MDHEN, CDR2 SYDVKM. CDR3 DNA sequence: TGTGCCAGCAGTTTCGGGCGCTGGAACACTGAAGCTTTCTTT. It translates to CASSFGRWNTEAFF. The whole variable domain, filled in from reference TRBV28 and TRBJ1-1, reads DVKVTQSSRYLVKRTGEKVFLECVQDMDHENMFWYRQDPGLGLRLIYFSYDVKMKEKGDIPEGYSVSREKKERFSLILESASTNQTSMYLCASSFGRWNTEAFFGQGTRLTVV.

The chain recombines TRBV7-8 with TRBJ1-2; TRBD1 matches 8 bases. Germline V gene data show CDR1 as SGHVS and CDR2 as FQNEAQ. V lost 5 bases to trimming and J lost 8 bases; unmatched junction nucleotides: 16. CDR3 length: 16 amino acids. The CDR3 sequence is CASSAGQVLPLWGYTF. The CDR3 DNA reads TGTGCCAGCAGCGCGGGACAGGTTCTCCCTTTATGGGGCTACACCTTC.

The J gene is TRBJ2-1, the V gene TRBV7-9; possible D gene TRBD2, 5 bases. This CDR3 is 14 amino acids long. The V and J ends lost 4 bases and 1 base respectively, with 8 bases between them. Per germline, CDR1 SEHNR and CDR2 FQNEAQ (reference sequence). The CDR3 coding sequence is TGTGCCAGCAGCTGGGGAGCTTCCTACAATGAGCAGTTCTTC. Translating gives CASSWGASYNEQFF.

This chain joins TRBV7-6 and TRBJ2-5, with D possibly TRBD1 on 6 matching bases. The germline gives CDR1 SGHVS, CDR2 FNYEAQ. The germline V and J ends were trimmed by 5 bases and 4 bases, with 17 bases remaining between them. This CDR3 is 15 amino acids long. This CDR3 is CASSTRRGPRETQYF. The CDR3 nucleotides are TGTGCCAGCAGCACTCGCAGGGGTCCAAGAGAGACCCAGTACTTC. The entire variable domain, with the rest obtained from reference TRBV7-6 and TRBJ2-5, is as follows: GAGVSQSPRYKVTKRGQDVALRCDPISGHVSLYWYRQALGQGPEFLTYFNYEAQQDKSGLPNDRFSAERPEGSISTLTIQRTEQRDSAMYRCASSTRRGPRETQYFGPGTRLLVL.

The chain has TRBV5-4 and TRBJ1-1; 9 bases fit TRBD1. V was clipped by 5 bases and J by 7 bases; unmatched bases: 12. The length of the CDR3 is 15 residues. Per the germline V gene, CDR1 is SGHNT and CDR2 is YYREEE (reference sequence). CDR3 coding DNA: TGTGCCAGCAGTCCCGGGACAGGGAGGGTATTTGAAGCTTTCTTT. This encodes CASSPGTGRVFEAFF.

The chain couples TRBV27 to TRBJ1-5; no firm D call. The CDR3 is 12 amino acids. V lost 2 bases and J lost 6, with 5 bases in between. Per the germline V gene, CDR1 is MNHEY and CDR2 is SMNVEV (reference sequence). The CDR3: CASSLPGQPQHF. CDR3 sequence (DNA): TGTGCCAGCAGTTTACCCGGTCAGCCCCAGCATTTT.

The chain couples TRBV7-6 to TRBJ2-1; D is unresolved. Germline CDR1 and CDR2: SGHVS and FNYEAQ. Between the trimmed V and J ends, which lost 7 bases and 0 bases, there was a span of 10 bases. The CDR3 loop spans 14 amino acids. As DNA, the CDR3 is TGTGCCAGCACCAAGGAGAGCTCCTACAATGAGCAGTTCTTC. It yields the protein CASTKESSYNEQFF.

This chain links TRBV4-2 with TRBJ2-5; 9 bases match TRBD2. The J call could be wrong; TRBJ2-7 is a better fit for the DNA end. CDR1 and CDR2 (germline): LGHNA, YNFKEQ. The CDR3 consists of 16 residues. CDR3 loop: CASSQGLAGDSYEQYF. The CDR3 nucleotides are TGTGCCAGCAGCCAAGGTTTAGCGGGGGACTCCTACGAGCAGTACTTC.

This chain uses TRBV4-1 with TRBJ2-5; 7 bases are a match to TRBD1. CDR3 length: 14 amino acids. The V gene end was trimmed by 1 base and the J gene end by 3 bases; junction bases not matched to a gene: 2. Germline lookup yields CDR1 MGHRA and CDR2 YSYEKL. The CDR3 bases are TGCGCCAGCAGCCAAGGGCAGGGGGAAGAGACCCAGTACTTC. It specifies CASSQGQGEETQYF.

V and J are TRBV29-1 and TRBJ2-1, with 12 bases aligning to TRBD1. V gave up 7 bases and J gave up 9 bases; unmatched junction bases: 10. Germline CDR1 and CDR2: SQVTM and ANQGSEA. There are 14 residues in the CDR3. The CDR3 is CSADGDRGRAEQFF. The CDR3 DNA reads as TGCAGCGCCGACGGGGACAGGGGGCGAGCTGAGCAGTTCTTC.

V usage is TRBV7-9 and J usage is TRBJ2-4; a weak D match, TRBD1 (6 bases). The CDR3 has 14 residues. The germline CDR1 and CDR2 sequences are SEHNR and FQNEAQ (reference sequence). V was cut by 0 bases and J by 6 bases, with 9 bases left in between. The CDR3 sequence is CASSLAPDRNIQYF. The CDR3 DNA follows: TGTGCCAGCAGCTTAGCCCCGGACAGAAACATTCAGTACTTC.

Here the CDR3 DNA reads TGTGCCAGCAGCTCTAACGGAGTTGAGGGCTACACCTTC. Translating it yields CASSSNGVEGYTF. The rearrangement uses TRBV7-3 and TRBJ1-2; no clear D. CDR3 length equals 13 residues. V lost 4 bases, J lost 8 bases, and 14 bases lay in between. Germline loops: CDR1 SGHTA, CDR2 FQGTGA.